This TCR beta chain was identified during a study of cytomegalovirus exposure and HLA in healthy donors. As to this clone: Its target is not known.

The germline V and J ends were trimmed by 5 bases and 0 bases, with 13 bases remaining between them. Germline V gene sequence: CDR1 MNHNY, CDR2 SVGAGI (reference sequence). The CDR3 has 15 residues. The donors gave bone marrow, and they were healthy. Findings and limits, study-wide: Analysis performed later showed TCR beta chains linked to HLA being more clonally expanded than equally common others. Presence/absence analyses took donor sequencing depth as roughly uniform.

The PCR employed 60 Vbeta primers together with 13 Jbeta primers. Authors' analysis steps: A follow-up analysis tallied about 80 million unique TCR beta chains, about 10 million shared. Assay: immunoSEQ multiplex PCR; the TCRdb copy retains only in-frame clones and omits some. V, J and clone size are those of that table, while D and trimming were read from the DNA. Altogether under 150,000 clones are present, roughly 80% being singletons, with the ten largest covering about 6.7%. The chain carries TRBV6-6 and TRBJ1-1; D perhaps matches TRBD1 (5 bases). The sample comprised PBMCs. This receptor was obtained from a middle-aged woman in good health and CMV-seropositive. The CDR3 nucleotides are TGTGCCAGCAGTGCCGCAGGGTCCTTGAACACTGAAGCTTTCTTT. Translating it yields CASSAAGSLNTEAFF.